Listed below are T cell receptor beta chains from one sample, sequenced in a study of blood T cell repertoires in COVID-19. Clones were read by immunoSEQ multiplex PCR, and TCRdb kept only the in-frame ones, dropping some. This table has about 80,000 clones, 82% appearing once. Sequencing was performed on peripheral blood. The source is a human donor in a cohort sampled during active COVID-19. Each CDR3 is given with its conserved first and last residue. Fields, in order: CDR3 protein, CDR3 DNA, D gene, clone size, V gene, J gene. A D gene is named only where the DNA matches it firmly. Rows may omit the clone size; those that give it use once, few, many or a size class.

CASSPSGGPDTQYF	TGTGCCAGCAGCCCAAGCGGGGGGCCCGATACGCAGTATTTT	TRBD2	.	TRBV11-3	TRBJ2-3
CASTQGGNQPQHF	TGTGCCAGCACTCAGGGAGGTAATCAGCCCCAGCATTTT	.	many	TRBV28	TRBJ1-5
CASSPTGGTQYF	TGCGCCAGCAGCCCGACGGGAGGGACCCAGTACTTC	TRBD2	.	TRBV5-1	TRBJ2-5
CASTSGGIREAFF	TGTGCCAGCACCTCGGGGGGGATTAGGGAAGCTTTCTTT	.	.	TRBV12-3/TRBV12-4	TRBJ1-1
CASTIGGGWNEQFF	TGTGCCAGCACAATCGGGGGAGGGTGGAATGAGCAGTTCTTC	TRBD2	once	TRBV7-2	TRBJ2-1
CASSSGQVAPYGYTF	TGTGCCAGCAGCTCCGGACAGGTTGCACCTTATGGCTACACCTTC	TRBD1	.	TRBV28	TRBJ1-2
CASSLGVQLNTEAFF	TGTGCCAGCAGCTTAGGCGTACAGTTGAACACTGAAGCTTTCTTT	.	.	TRBV13	TRBJ1-1
CASSRLAGVYNEQFF	TGCGCCAGCAGCCGGCTAGCGGGGGTCTACAATGAGCAGTTCTTC	TRBD2	.	TRBV5-1	TRBJ2-1
CASGRDSQPQHF	TGTGCTAGTGGTCGGGACTCCCAGCCCCAGCATTTT	.	.	TRBV12-5	TRBJ1-5
CASSLARAGMNTEAFF	TGTGCCAGCAGCCTCGCCCGGGCGGGGATGAACACTGAAGCTTTCTTT	.	.	TRBV4-2	TRBJ1-1
CSARGAGEQYF	TGCAGTGCTAGGGGGGCCGGCGAGCAGTACTTC	.	.	TRBV20-1	TRBJ2-7
CASRARGRVSPLHF	TGTGCCAGCAGGGCAAGGGGGAGGGTTTCACCCCTCCACTTT	.	.	TRBV28	TRBJ1-6
CASGSGYSNQPQHF	TGTGCCAGCGGATCAGGATATAGCAATCAGCCCCAGCATTTT	.	.	TRBV6-5	TRBJ1-5
CASSGYRGSNQPQHF	TGTGCCAGCAGCGGATACAGGGGGAGCAATCAGCCCCAGCATTTT	TRBD1	once	TRBV7-2	TRBJ1-5
CASFGGTEAFF	TGTGCCAGCTTCGGAGGGACTGAAGCTTTCTTT	.	.	TRBV2	TRBJ1-1
CASSPADRVAGNTIYF	TGTGCCAGCTCACCAGCGGACAGGGTGGCTGGAAACACCATATATTTT	TRBD1	.	TRBV18	TRBJ1-3
CASSRYNQPQHF	TGTGCCAGCAGCCGGTACAATCAGCCCCAGCATTTT	.	.	TRBV7-2	TRBJ1-5
CASSPRYRGREPQYF	TGCGCCAGCAGCCCCCGATACAGGGGGCGCGAACCCCAGTACTTC	TRBD1	.	TRBV4-1	TRBJ2-5
CASSLPGGHNQPQHF	TGTGCCAGCAGTTTACCAGGGGGTCATAATCAGCCCCAGCATTTT	TRBD1	.	TRBV28	TRBJ1-5
CASSIIDSGYTF	TGTGCCAGTAGTATTATTGACTCGGGCTACACCTTC	.	.	TRBV19	TRBJ1-2
CASSVTGDNYGYTF	TGCGCCAGCAGCGTGACAGGGGACAACTATGGCTACACCTTC	TRBD1	once	TRBV5-1	TRBJ1-2
CASSLAHQGANYGYTF	TGCGCCAGCAGCTTGGCCCACCAGGGGGCCAACTATGGCTACACCTTC	TRBD1	.	TRBV5-1	TRBJ1-2
CATGDRATTNEKLFF	TGTGCCACGGGGGACAGGGCGACTACTAATGAAAAACTGTTTTTT	TRBD1	.	TRBV10-3	TRBJ1-4
CASSSGGPNSYNEQFF	TGTGCCAGCAGCTCGGGGGGACCGAACTCCTACAATGAGCAGTTCTTC	TRBD2	.	TRBV5-4	TRBJ2-1